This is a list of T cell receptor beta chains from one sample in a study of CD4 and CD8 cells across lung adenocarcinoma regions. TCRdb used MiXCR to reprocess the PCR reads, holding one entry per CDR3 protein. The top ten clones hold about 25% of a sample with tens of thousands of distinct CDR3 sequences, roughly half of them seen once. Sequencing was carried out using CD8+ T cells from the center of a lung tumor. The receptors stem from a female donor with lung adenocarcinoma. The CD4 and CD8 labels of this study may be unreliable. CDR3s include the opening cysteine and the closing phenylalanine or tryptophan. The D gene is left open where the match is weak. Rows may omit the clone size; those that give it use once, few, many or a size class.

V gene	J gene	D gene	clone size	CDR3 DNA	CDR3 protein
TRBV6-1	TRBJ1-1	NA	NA	TGTGCCAGCAGTCCCGAGGGGGGGCAGAACACTGAAGCTTTCTTT	CASSPEGGQNTEAFF
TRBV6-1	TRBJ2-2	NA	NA	TGTGCCAGCAGACTTCTCGGGGGCGGTACGCTGTTTTTT	CASRLLGGGTLFF
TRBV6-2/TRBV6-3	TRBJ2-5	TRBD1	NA	TGTGCCAGCAGTTACGGAGGACAGGGGGATACCCAGTACTTC	CASSYGGQGDTQYF
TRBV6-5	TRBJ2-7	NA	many	TGTGCCAGCAGTTACGCGCTAGGAGTCACCTACGAGCAGTACTTC	CASSYALGVTYEQYF
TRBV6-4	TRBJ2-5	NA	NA	TGTGCCAGCAGTGACTCTCGGGGTACTACGAGGCAGTACTTC	CASSDSRGTTRQYF
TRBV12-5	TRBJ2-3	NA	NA	TGTGCTTTTTCAGTAGAGATGGGGTTTTGCCATTTT	CAFSVEMGFCHF
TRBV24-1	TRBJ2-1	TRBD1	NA	TGTGCCACCAGTGATCCCGGGACAGGGGGTGGCAATGAGCAGTTCTTC	CATSDPGTGGGNEQFF
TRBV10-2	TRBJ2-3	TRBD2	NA	TGCGCCAGCAGTACGGGGGGGCGGGCCAAAGATACGCAGTATTTT	CASSTGGRAKDTQYF
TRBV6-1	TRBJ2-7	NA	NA	TGTGCCAGCAGTGAATCGTTGGTCTCCTACGAGCAGTACTTC	CASSESLVSYEQYF
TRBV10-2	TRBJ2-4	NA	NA	TGCGCCAGCAGTACGAGGCTGCGGGCCACAGACACGCAGTACTTC	CASSTRLRATDTQYF
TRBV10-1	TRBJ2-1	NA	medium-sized	TGCGCCAGCAGTTTAGCGGTACTATCCAGGGAGCAGTTCTTC	CASSLAVLSREQFF
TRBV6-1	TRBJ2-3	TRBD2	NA	TGTGCCAGTTGGTCGGGGGGGTGTGGCACAAACACGCAGTATTTC	CASWSGGCGTNTQYF
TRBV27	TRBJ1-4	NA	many	TGTGCCAGCAGTCCGCGACAGGCCCCTAATGAAAAACTGTTTTTT	CASSPRQAPNEKLFF
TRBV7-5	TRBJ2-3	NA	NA	NA	CISVPEAHGPWGTDTQYF
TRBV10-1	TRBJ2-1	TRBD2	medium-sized	TGCGCCAGCAGGACTAGCGGGAGGGATTCCTACAATGAGCAGTTCTTC	CASRTSGRDSYNEQFF
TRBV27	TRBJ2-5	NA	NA	TGTGCCAGCAGTTCGGCACTTGGGGGCCGCGACCCAGATACGCAGTACTTC	CASSSALGGRDPDTQYF
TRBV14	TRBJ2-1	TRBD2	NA	TGTGCCAGCAGCCAAGTTAGCGGGAGCTATGAGCAGTTCTTC	CASSQVSGSYEQFF
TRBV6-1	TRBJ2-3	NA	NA	TGTGCCAGCAAGGGACTCCCGGGCCAGCAACCAGAGACGCAGTATTTT	CASKGLPGQQPETQYF
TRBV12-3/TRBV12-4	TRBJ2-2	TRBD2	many	TGTGCCAGCAGTCCCCCCCGAGCGGGAGTAAGGACCGGGGAGCTGTTTTTT	CASSPPRAGVRTGELFF
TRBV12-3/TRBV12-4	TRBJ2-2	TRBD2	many	TGTGCCAGCAAAAGAACTAGCGGGAACACCGGGGAGCTGTTTTTT	CASKRTSGNTGELFF
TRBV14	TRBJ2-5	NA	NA	TGTGCGGGCAGCCAAGTGGGGCCCGGGAGCCGGGACCAAGACACCCAGTACTTC	CAGSQVGPGSRDQDTQYF
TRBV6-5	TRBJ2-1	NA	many	TGTGCCAGCAGTTACAGGACACACAATGAGCAGTTCTTC	CASSYRTHNEQFF
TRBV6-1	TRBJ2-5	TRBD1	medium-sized	TGTGCCAGCAGTGAAAACGGAAGGACAGGGGGTCGAAGAGAGACCCAGTACTTC	CASSENGRTGGRRETQYF
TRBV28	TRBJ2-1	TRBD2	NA	TGTGCCAGCAGTCGGACTAGCGGGAGGTACAATGAGCAGTTCTTC	CASSRTSGRYNEQFF
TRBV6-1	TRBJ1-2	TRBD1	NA	TGTGCCAGCAGCTTGGCAAGGACAGGGTCTGGCTACACCTTC	CASSLARTGSGYTF
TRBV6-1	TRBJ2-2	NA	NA	TGTGCCAGCAGGGACCCCCAGAGAAACACAGATAAGCAGTTGTTT	CASRDPQRNTDKQLF
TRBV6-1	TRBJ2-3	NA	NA	TGTGCCAGCAGTGACCTGGGTCTCCAGGCTGTGAGCACAGGGACGCAGTTTTTT	CASSDLGLQAVSTGTQFF
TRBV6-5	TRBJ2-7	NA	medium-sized	TGTGCCAGCATGGCGGCCATACCTTCCTACGAGCAGTACTTC	CASMAAIPSYEQYF
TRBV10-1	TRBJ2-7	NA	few	TGCGCCATTAGCTCATGGGGGAGGAGCTCCTACGAGCAGTACTTC	CAISSWGRSSYEQYF
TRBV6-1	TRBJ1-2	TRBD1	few	TGTGCCAGCAGTACCCGGGACAGTAGCTATGGCTACACCTTC	CASSTRDSSYGYTF
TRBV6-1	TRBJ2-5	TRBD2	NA	TGTGCTTTTAGCGGGGAGGGAGAGACCCAGTACTTC	CAFSGEGETQYF
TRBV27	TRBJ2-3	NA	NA	TGTGCCAGCAGGCAGGGGCTGGGAGTCACAGATACTCAGTATTTC	CASRQGLGVTDTQYF
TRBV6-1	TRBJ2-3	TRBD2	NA	TGTGCCAGGGGTGAAGGGGCGGGAGGCCCAGATACCCAGTATTTC	CARGEGAGGPDTQYF
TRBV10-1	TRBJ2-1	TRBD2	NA	TGCGCCAGCAGTGAGTCAAATAGCGGGAGGGCCGATGAGCAGTTCTTC	CASSESNSGRADEQFF
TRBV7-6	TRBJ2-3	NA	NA	TGTGCCAGGGGCCTCGGGATCCGCGGCACAGATACGCAGTATTTT	CARGLGIRGTDTQYF
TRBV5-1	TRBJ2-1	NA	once	TGCGCCAGCAGCTCATCAGGGGAGCCCAACAATGAGCAGTTCTTC	CASSSSGEPNNEQFF
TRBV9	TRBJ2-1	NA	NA	TGTGCCAGCAGCGTAGCTACCGACCCTTGGAATGGGCAGTTCTTC	CASSVATDPWNGQFF
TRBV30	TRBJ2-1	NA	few	TGTGCCTGGAGTGTACCCGGGGTAGTCCATGAGCAGTTCTTC	CAWSVPGVVHEQFF
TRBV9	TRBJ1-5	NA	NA	TGTGCCAGCAGCGTAGAGGGGGGTGGCAATCAGCCCCAGCATTTT	CASSVEGGGNQPQHF
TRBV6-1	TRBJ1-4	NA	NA	TGTGCCAGCAGTGACAGTACTAATGAAAAACTGTTTTTT	CASSDSTNEKLFF
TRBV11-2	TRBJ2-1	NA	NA	TGTGCCAGCAGCTTAGCCGGGCTGGCCTACAATGAGCAGTTCTTC	CASSLAGLAYNEQFF
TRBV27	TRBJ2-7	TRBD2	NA	TGTGCCAGCAGTTACGCTAGCGGAACCTACGAGCAGTACTTC	CASSYASGTYEQYF
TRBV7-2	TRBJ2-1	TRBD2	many	TGTGCCAGCAGCTTAGTCGCGGGAGCCGATGAGCAGTTCTTC	CASSLVAGADEQFF
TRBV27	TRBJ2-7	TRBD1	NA	TGTGCCAGCAGTTTGACAGGGCCCTACGAGCAGTACTTC	CASSLTGPYEQYF
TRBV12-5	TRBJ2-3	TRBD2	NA	TGTGCCATGGGGGCGGGAGGGTACTCAGATACGCAGTATTTT	CAMGAGGYSDTQYF
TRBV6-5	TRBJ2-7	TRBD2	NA	TGTGCCAGCAGCTTAGCGGGAATCTCCTACGAGCAGTACTTC	CASSLAGISYEQYF
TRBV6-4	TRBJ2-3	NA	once	TGTGCCAGCAGTGACTCGAGTACAACAGATACGCAGTATTTT	CASSDSSTTDTQYF
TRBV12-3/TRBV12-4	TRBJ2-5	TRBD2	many	TGTGCCAGCAGTTTAGCTGGACTAGCGGACCAAGAGACCCAGTACTTC	CASSLAGLADQETQYF
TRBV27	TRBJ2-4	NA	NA	TGTGCCAGCCGTGCCCCGGGGCTGGGAGTGGAAAACATTCAGTATTTC	CASRAPGLGVENIQYF
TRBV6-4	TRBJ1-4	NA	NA	TGTGCCAGCAGTGAATTGTCGGGGTCTAATGAAAAACTGTTTTTT	CASSELSGSNEKLFF
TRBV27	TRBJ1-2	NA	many	TGTGCCAGCAGTTTATGGCAGAACTATGGCTACACCTTC	CASSLWQNYGYTF
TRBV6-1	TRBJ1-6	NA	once	TGTGCCAGCAGTGCCAGCAGCTCCTATAATTCACCCCTCCACTTT	CASSASSSYNSPLHF
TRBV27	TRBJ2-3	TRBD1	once	TGTGCCAGCAGGCAGGGGGTGGGAGTCACAAATACTCAGTATTTT	CASRQGVGVTNTQYF
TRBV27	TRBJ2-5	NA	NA	TGTGCCAGCGGAGGGTTTGTCCAAGAGACCCAGTACTTC	CASGGFVQETQYF